The clone carrying this T cell receptor (beta chain) has ten or more counts. Antigen: not known. This specimen belongs to a study of T-cell reconstitution after alpha-beta-depleted transplantation in children. Whole-study results and caveats: It was reported that alpha-beta T cells came from several hundred expanded graft clones (about two months after transplant). Surviving recipient T cells and thymic progenitors produced the high day-60 TCRbeta diversity seen in some patients. At one year after transplant, newly produced T cells mostly accounted for T-cell counts and diversity.

Researchers prepared the TCRbeta library using unique molecular identifiers, the study reports. TCRdb recomputed calls from the PCR reads with MiXCR, one row per CDR3 protein. In the table there are nearly 350,000 distinct CDR3 sequences, around 15% of which are singletons. Germline CDR1 SQVTM, CDR2 ANQGSEA. This CDR3 is built from 11 residues. The V end lost 7 bases, the J end lost 10 bases, and 14 bases lay between the germline ends. The source of this sequence is a male patient between 2 and 10 years old who had a stem cell transplant for acute lymphoblastic leukemia, so the T cells may come from the graft donor. Material: PBMCs, mostly from graft donor cells, obtained 360 days after TCRalphabeta/CD19-depleted stem cell transplant. J is TRBJ2-1 and V is TRBV29-1; D may match TRBD1 or TRBD2 (5 bases each). The CDR3 region is CSGREKEEQFF. The CDR3 bases are TGCAGCGGCAGGGAGAAAGAAGAGCAGTTCTTC.